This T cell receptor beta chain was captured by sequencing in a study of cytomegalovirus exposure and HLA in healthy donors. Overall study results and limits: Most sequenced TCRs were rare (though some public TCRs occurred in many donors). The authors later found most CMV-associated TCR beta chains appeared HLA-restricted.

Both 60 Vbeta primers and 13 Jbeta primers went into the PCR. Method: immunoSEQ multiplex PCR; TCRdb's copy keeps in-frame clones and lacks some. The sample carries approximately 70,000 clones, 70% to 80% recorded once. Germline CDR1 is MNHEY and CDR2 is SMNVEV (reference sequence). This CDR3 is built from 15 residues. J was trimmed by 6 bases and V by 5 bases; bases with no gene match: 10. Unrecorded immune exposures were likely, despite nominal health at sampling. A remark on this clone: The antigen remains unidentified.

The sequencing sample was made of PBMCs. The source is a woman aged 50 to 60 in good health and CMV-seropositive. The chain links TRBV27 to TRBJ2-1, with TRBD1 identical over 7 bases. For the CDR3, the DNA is TGTGCCAGCAGTCCCCGACAGGGCTTGAGCAATGAGCAGTTCTTC. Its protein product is CASSPRQGLSNEQFF.